Below, 30 T cell receptor beta chains from the same sample are listed, as sequenced in a study of beta chain features in type 1 diabetes. Every isolated RNA sample was fully reverse transcribed, so sequencing captured expressed TCRB transcripts. The method was immunoSEQ multiplex PCR; TCRdb's version includes in-frame clones alone and lacks a portion of them. The repertoire holds hundreds of thousands of clones, with around 13% as singletons. The material sequenced was naive CD4+ T cells from blood. These receptor sequences come from a man aged 25-40 years in good health.

This clone occurred a few times. This sequence joins TRBV12-5 and TRBJ2-1; 8 bases line up with TRBD2. J gave up 6 bases and V 5 bases, and 9 bases lay outside the gene matches. The V gene's germline CDR1 is LGHNT and CDR2 FRNRAP. The CDR3 runs 15 residues. The CDR3 loop reads CASGLEREPLNEQFF. As DNA, the CDR3 is TGTGCTAGTGGTCTAGAGCGGGAGCCACTCAATGAGCAGTTCTTC.

The chain joins TRBV13 to TRBJ2-1; 7 bases are shared with TRBD2. CDR3 length equals 15 residues. The V gene's germline CDR1 is PRHDT and CDR2 FYEKMQ (reference sequence). Trimming cost V 3 bases and J 8 bases; bases outside gene matches: 10. For the CDR3, the DNA is TGTGCCAGCAGCTTCACGCGGGAGTTTATCTATGAGCAGTTCTTC. Encoded protein: CASSFTREFIYEQFF.

A few counts support this clone. The chain carries TRBV19 and TRBJ2-1; 8 bases are a match to TRBD2. V gave up 9 bases and J gave up 2 bases; unmatched junction bases: 6. The CDR3 length is 14 residues. Germline V gene sequence: CDR1 LNHDA, CDR2 SQIVND (reference sequence). The DNA for the CDR3 is TGTGCCAGCCAGCCGGGACTAGCCTACAATGAGCAGTTCTTC. As protein: CASQPGLAYNEQFF.

This clone has a handful of counts. In DNA form, the CDR3 reads TGTGCCAGCTCACCCGCACACAGGGAACAGCCCCAGCATTTT. It specifies CASSPAHREQPQHF. The rearrangement links TRBV18 to TRBJ1-5; D perhaps matches TRBD1 (6 bases). There are 14 residues in the CDR3. Germline-derived CDR1 and CDR2 are KGHSH and LQKENI. Deletions cut 3 bases from V and 7 bases from J, with 13 bases between.

This clone was seen a few times. This chain uses TRBV5-6 with TRBJ1-1; 8 bases are shared with TRBD1. Germline V gives CDR1 SGHDT, CDR2 YYEEEE. The CDR3 contains 13 residues. The ends lost 3 bases at V and 8 bases at J; junction bases unmatched: 6. CDR3 coding DNA: TGTGCCAGCAGCTCAACCGGGACAGGAGAAGCTTTCTTT. Translating it yields CASSSTGTGEAFF.

This clone was recorded a few times. The chain carries TRBV15 and TRBJ2-3, with a possible D match to TRBD2 (5 bases). Germline V gene data show CDR1 as LNHNV and CDR2 as YYDKDF (reference sequence). The CDR3 runs to 18 residues. V was clipped by 0 bases and J by 0 bases, with 16 bases between them. The CDR3 sequence is CATSRDILDTLSTDTQYF. The CDR3 region has the DNA TGTGCCACCAGCAGAGACATACTAGATACTCTTAGCACAGATACGCAGTATTTT.

The chain has TRBV7-2 and TRBJ2-1; 7 bases agree with TRBD1. CDR1 SGHTA and CDR2 FQGNSA come from the germline V gene. The V gene end was trimmed by 6 bases and the J gene end by 10 bases; junction bases not matched to a gene: 6. This CDR3 comprises 12 residues. DNA for the CDR3: TGTGCCAGCAGAATTGACAGGGCGGAGCAGTTCTTC. It yields the protein CASRIDRAEQFF.

The chain joins TRBV20-1 to TRBJ1-1; D ambiguous. CDR1 is DFQATT, CDR2 SNEGSKA, per germline (reference sequence). Deletions cut 8 bases from V and 4 bases from J, with 8 bases between. This CDR3 has 10 amino acids. The CDR3 reads CSTVGTEAFF. CDR3 bases: TGCAGTACAGTCGGCACTGAAGCTTTCTTT.

This clone was observed a handful of times. The chain employs TRBV30 and TRBJ1-5, with D perhaps matching TRBD1 (6 bases). The CDR3 length is 13 residues. V was pared by 4 bases and J by 3 bases, with 10 bases between. Germline-derived CDR1 and CDR2 are GTSNPN and SVGIG (reference sequence). This chain's CDR3 is CAWNGGPNQPQHF. Here the CDR3 DNA reads TGTGCCTGGAACGGGGGGCCCAATCAGCCCCAGCATTTT. The full variable domain, with the rest looked up from reference TRBV30 and TRBJ1-5, is SQTIHQWPATLVQPVGSPLSLECTVEGTSNPNLYWYRQAAGRGLQLLFYSVGIGQISSEVPQNLSASRPQDRQFILSSKKLLLSDSGFYLCAWNGGPNQPQHFGDGTRLSIL.

The rearrangement links TRBV5-4 to TRBJ2-2, with D possibly being TRBD2 (6 bases). In germline, CDR1 is SGHNT, CDR2 YYREEE (reference sequence). V was cut by 3 bases and J by 1 base, with 10 bases left in between. CDR3 length: 15 amino acids. CDR3 loop: CASSSGTQNTGELFF. For the CDR3, the DNA is TGTGCCAGCAGCTCCGGGACTCAGAACACCGGGGAGCTGTTTTTT.

This rearrangement joins TRBV29-1 to TRBJ2-1, with D maybe TRBD1 (5 bases). This CDR3 spans 14 amino acids. The V end was cut by 7 bases, the J end by 6 bases, with 19 bases between. Germline-derived CDR1 and CDR2 are SQVTM and ANQGSEA. The CDR3 DNA reads TGCAGCGCCAAGGTCGACAGCGCTCGCAATGAGCAGTTCTTC. It yields the protein CSAKVDSARNEQFF.

The chain couples TRBV6-5 to TRBJ1-5, with a possible D match to TRBD1 (5 bases). V was pared by 5 bases and J by 2 bases, with 10 bases between. The CDR3 consists of 14 residues. Germline-derived CDR1 and CDR2 are MNHEY and SVGAGI. CDR3 protein: CASSQGVGNQPQHF. CDR3 DNA: TGTGCCAGCAGTCAGGGTGTCGGCAATCAGCCCCAGCATTTT.

This clone has just a few counts. The genes are TRBV5-1 and TRBJ2-2; tentative D call: TRBD1 (6 bases). Trimming removed 3 bases from V and 2 bases from J, with 17 bases in between. CDR1 and CDR2 (germline): SGHRS, YFSETQ. The CDR3 extends over 17 amino acids. The CDR3 DNA is TGCGCCAGCAGCTCGCTGGGGGCGATCCTAAACACCGGGGAGCTGTTTTTT. It codes for CASSSLGAILNTGELFF.

This chain links TRBV2 with TRBJ2-7; D uncertain. Between the trimmed V and J ends, which lost 7 bases and 3 bases, there was a span of 7 bases. CDR3 size: 11 residues. Per germline, CDR1 SNHLY and CDR2 FYNNEI. CDR3 sequence (DNA): TGTGCCAGCACTGTGGGCTACGAGCAGTACTTC. Translating it yields CASTVGYEQYF.

CDR3 region: CASSQYREQYF. The DNA of the CDR3 is TGTGCCAGCAGCCAGTACCGCGAGCAGTACTTC. This chain connects TRBV14 to TRBJ2-7, with D unclear. This CDR3 is built from 11 residues. Per the germline V gene, CDR1 is SGHDN and CDR2 is FVKESK. V lost 3 bases and J lost 6, with 6 bases in between. The full variable domain, completed using reference TRBV14 and TRBJ2-7, is EAGVTQFPSHSVIEKGQTVTLRCDPISGHDNLYWYRRVMGKEIKFLLHFVKESKQDESGMPNNRFLAERTGGTYSTLKVQPAELEDSGVYFCASSQYREQYFGPGTRLTVT.

This clone was seen only a few times. In nucleotides, the CDR3 is TGCGCCAGCAGCCCGACCCCGGGACAGGGTGCGGGGAGCACTGAAGCTTTCTTT. Its protein is CASSPTPGQGAGSTEAFF. The chain carries TRBV4-3 and TRBJ1-1; 9 nucleotides match TRBD1. The CDR3 is made up of 18 amino acids. Trimming at V came to 4 bases and at J to 4 bases, leaving 16 bases not matched to a gene. Germline CDR1 and CDR2: LGHNA and YSLEER.

The chain employs TRBV5-1 and TRBJ2-1; TRBD1 aligns across 7 bases. V lost 5 bases and J lost 2; bases outside the gene matches: 4. The length of the CDR3 is 14 residues. Germline values: CDR1 SGHRS, CDR2 YFSETQ. This CDR3 reads CASSRDSPYNEQFF. Here the CDR3 DNA reads TGCGCCAGCAGTCGGGACAGCCCCTACAATGAGCAGTTCTTC.

The V gene is TRBV5-6, the J gene TRBJ1-5, with D possibly matching TRBD1 (5 bases). V gave up 1 base and J gave up 1 base, with 9 bases separating them. The CDR3 totals 15 residues. CDR1 and CDR2 (germline): SGHDT, YYEEEE. CDR3 coding DNA: TGTGCCAGCAGCTTGCAGGGAGGAAGCAATCAGCCCCAGCATTTT. Its protein is CASSLQGGSNQPQHF.

The CDR3 nucleotides are TGTGCCAGCAGCTTACCCCCCGCGCAGGTTCCGAACCGGGAGACCCAGTACTTC. Its translation is CASSLPPAQVPNRETQYF. The chain links TRBV7-2 to TRBJ2-5; the D is unclear. This CDR3 is built from 18 residues. Trimming removed 2 bases at V and 5 bases at J, with 24 bases between. In germline, CDR1 is SGHTA, CDR2 FQGNSA.

The genes are TRBV18 and TRBJ1-3, with D possibly being TRBD1 (6 bases). Trimming cost V 3 bases and J 2 bases, with 11 bases left between them. Germline CDR1 KGHSH, CDR2 LQKENI. The CDR3 totals 15 residues. CDR3 in amino acids: CASSPRDIAGNTIYF. The CDR3 DNA sequence: TGTGCCAGCTCACCCCGGGACATCGCTGGAAACACCATATATTTT.

There are a few counts of this clone. DNA of the CDR3: TGTGCCAGCAGCGTCACCCCCCTCCGCTCTGGGGCCAACGTCCTGACTTTC. This codes for CASSVTPLRSGANVLTF. The chain has TRBV9 and TRBJ2-6; the D is unclear. Trimming stripped 2 bases from V and 0 bases from J, with 12 bases between. This CDR3 has 17 residues. Germline lookup yields CDR1 SGDLS and CDR2 YYNGEE.

This clone appeared a few times. The chain uses TRBV18 and TRBJ1-4, with D hard to call. The CDR3 has 13 residues. The V gene's germline CDR1 is KGHSH and CDR2 LQKENI. V was cut by 2 bases and J by 4 bases, with 5 bases left in between. The CDR3 loop is CASSPGINEKLFF. In nucleotides, the CDR3 is TGTGCCAGCTCACCAGGGATTAATGAAAAACTGTTTTTT.

This chain joins TRBV7-2 and TRBJ2-1, with 11 positions matching TRBD2. This CDR3 is 14 amino acids long. The germline CDR1 and CDR2 sequences are SGHTA and FQGNSA. Unmatched junction bases numbered 5, after V lost 4 bases and J lost 9 bases. For the CDR3, the DNA is TGTGCCAGCAGCTCACTAGCGGGAGTCGGTGAGCAGTTCTTC. This gives the protein CASSSLAGVGEQFF.

This clone was seen more than once but under ten times. V is TRBV30 and J is TRBJ1-3; D ambiguous. The CDR3 length is 12 residues. The germline CDR1 and CDR2 sequences are GTSNPN and SVGIG (reference sequence). V lost 2 bases and J 9 bases, leaving 11 bases between the germline ends. The CDR3 spells CAWSPRGGTIYF. DNA of the CDR3: TGTGCCTGGAGTCCGCGAGGAGGCACCATATATTTT.

The V and J genes are TRBV29-1 and TRBJ2-1; weak D call: TRBD2 (6 bases). CDR3 length: 18 amino acids. Germline V lookup: CDR1 SQVTM, CDR2 ANQGSEA. The V and J ends lost 6 bases and 3 bases respectively, with 27 bases between them. CDR3 sequence reads: CSVLLGGSGPLSYNEQFF. In DNA form, the CDR3 reads TGCAGCGTCCTATTGGGTGGTAGCGGTCCCCTTAGCTACAATGAGCAGTTCTTC.

The CDR3 DNA follows: TGTGCCACCAGCAGAGATCCCAGTCCGTGGGAGACCCAGTACTTC. Translating gives CATSRDPSPWETQYF. The gene calls are TRBV15 and TRBJ2-5; no reliable D call. With 0 bases removed from V and 5 bases from J, the gap between germline ends came to 13 bases. Germline CDR1 reads LNHNV; CDR2 reads YYDKDF (reference sequence). The CDR3 sequence is 15 residues long.

This clone was seen more than once but under ten times. The gene calls are TRBV19 and TRBJ1-1, with D maybe TRBD1 (6 bases). Germline CDR1 is LNHDA and CDR2 is SQIVND (reference sequence). This CDR3 region has 13 residues. Trimming left V 5 bases short and J 4 bases short, with 11 bases between. The DNA for the CDR3 is TGTGCCAGTAGTCCCACAGGGCGCACTGAAGCTTTCTTT. This encodes CASSPTGRTEAFF.

This clone was detected a few times. The CDR3 spells CAWGPSVYLNEQFF. The CDR3 DNA sequence: TGTGCCTGGGGTCCCAGCGTGTATTTGAATGAGCAGTTCTTC. J is TRBJ2-1 and V is TRBV30, with D unclear. The CDR3 spans 14 residues. CDR1 and CDR2 from the germline V gene are GTSNPN and SVGIG (reference sequence). Trimming pared 5 bases from V and 7 bases from J, leaving 18 bases between.

This chain joins TRBV29-1 and TRBJ2-1; 13 bases are shared with TRBD2. This CDR3 is built from 13 residues. V trimming: 7 bases; J trimming: 6 bases; junction bases outside the gene matches: 3. Germline V gene data show CDR1 as SQVTM and CDR2 as ANQGSEA. Here the CDR3 DNA reads TGCAGCGCTGGACTAGCGGGAGCCAATGAGCAGTTCTTC. It translates to CSAGLAGANEQFF.

This clone was counted many times. The chain couples TRBV7-9 to TRBJ1-4; 8 positions match TRBD1. J gave up 8 bases and V 3 bases, and 5 bases lay outside the gene matches. The CDR3 totals 14 residues. CDR1 and CDR2 (germline): SEHNR, FQNEAQ (reference sequence). CDR3 nucleotide sequence: TGTGCCAGCAGCTTTGACAGGGGACGAGAAAAACTGTTTTTT. It specifies CASSFDRGREKLFF.